Detailed here is one T cell receptor (beta chain). Sequencing used immunoSEQ multiplex PCR; TCRdb keeps in-frame clones, though not all of them. The sample comprises about 15,000 clones, more than 30% of which are singletons, and 15% rests with the top ten. The data were obtained in a study of graft-versus-host responses after intestinal transplantation. The CDR3 extends over 16 amino acids. Trimming took off 2 bases at V and 8 bases at J, with 19 bases between the two ends. Germline assignment: CDR1 MDHEN and CDR2 SYDVKM. Roughly 200,000 CFSE-labeled responder cells were plated with roughly 200,000 irradiated, violet-dye-labeled stimulator cells. The authors sorted proliferating CFSE-low CD3+CD4+ and CD3+CD8+ responders after the reaction.

J is TRBJ2-1 and V is TRBV28; D perhaps matches TRBD2 (6 bases). This TCR was recovered from a human patient who received an intestinal transplant. The material was alloreactive CD8+ T cells from a mixed lymphocyte reaction culture, obtained before intestinal transplant. Sample subset: CFSE-low proliferating T cells sorted from roughly six-day pre-transplant mixed lymphocyte reaction (GvH or HvG direction). This CDR3 is CASSLLVRAGGDEQFF. The CDR3 DNA sequence: TGTGCCAGCAGTTTACTGGTCCGGGCCGGAGGGGATGAGCAGTTCTTC.